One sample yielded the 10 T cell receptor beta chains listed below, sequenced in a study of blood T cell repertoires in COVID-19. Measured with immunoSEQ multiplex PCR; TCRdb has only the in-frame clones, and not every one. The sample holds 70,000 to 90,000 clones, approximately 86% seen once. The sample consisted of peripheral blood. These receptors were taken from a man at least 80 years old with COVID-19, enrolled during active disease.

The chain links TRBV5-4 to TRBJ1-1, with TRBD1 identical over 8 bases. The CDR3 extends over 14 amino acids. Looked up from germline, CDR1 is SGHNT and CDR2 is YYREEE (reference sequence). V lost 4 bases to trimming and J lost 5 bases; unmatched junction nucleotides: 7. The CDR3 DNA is TGTGCCAGCAGCCCCCCGGACAGGGAAACTGAAGCTTTCTTT. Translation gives CASSPPDRETEAFF.

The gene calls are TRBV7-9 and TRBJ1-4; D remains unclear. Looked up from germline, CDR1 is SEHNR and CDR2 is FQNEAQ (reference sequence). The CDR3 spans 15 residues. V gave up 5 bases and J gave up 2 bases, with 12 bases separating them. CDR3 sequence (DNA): TGTGCCAGCAGCGTCCTGGGAGGGACTAATGAAAAACTGTTTTTT. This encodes CASSVLGGTNEKLFF.

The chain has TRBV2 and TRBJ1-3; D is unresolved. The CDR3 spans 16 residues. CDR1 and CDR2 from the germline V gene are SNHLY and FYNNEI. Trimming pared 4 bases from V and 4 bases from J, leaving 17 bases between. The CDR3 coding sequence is TGTGCCAGCAGTGTGACGTTGCGTCCTAGCGGAAACACCATATATTTT. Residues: CASSVTLRPSGNTIYF.

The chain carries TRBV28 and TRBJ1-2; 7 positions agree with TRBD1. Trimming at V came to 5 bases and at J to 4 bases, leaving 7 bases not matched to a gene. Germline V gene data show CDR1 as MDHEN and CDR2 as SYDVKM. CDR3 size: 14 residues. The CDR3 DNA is TGTGCCAGCAGTCCCCGCCGGGACAGCTATGGCTACACCTTC. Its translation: CASSPRRDSYGYTF.

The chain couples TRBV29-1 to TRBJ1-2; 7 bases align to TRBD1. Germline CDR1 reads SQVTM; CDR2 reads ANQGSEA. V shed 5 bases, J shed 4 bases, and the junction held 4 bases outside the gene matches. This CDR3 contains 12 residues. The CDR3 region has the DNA TGCAGCGTTTTACAGGGGAGCTATGGCTACACCTTC. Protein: CSVLQGSYGYTF.

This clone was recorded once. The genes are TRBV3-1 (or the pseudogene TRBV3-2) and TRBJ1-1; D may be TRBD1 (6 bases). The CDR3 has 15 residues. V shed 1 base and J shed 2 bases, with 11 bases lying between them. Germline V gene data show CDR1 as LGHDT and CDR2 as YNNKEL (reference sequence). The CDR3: CASSQVPGANTEAFF. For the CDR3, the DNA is TGTGCCAGCAGCCAAGTCCCAGGGGCCAACACTGAAGCTTTCTTT.

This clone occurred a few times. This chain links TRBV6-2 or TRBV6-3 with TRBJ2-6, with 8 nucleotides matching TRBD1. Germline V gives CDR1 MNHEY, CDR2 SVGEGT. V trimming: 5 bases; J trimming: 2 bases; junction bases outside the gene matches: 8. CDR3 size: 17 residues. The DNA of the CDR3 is TGTGCCAGCAGTCCAGACAGGGGTTGGCCTGGGGCCAACGTCCTGACTTTC. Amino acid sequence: CASSPDRGWPGANVLTF.

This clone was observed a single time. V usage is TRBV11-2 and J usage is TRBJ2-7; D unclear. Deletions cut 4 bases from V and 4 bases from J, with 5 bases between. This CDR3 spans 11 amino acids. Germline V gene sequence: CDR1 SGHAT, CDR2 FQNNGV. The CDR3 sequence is CASSSYYEQYF. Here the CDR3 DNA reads TGTGCCAGCAGCTCCTATTACGAGCAGTACTTC.

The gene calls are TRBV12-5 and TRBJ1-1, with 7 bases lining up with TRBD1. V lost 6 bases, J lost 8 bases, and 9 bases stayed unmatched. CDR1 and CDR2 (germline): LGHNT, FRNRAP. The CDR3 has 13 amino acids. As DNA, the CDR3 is TGTGCTAGTGGAACCGGACAGGCCGTGGAAGCTTTCTTT. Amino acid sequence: CASGTGQAVEAFF. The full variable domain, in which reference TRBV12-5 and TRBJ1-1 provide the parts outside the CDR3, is DARVTQTPRHKVTEMGQEVTMRCQPILGHNTVFWYRQTMMQGLELLAYFRNRAPLDDSGMPKDRFSAEMPDATLATLKIQPSEPRDSAVYFCASGTGQAVEAFFGQGTRLTVV.

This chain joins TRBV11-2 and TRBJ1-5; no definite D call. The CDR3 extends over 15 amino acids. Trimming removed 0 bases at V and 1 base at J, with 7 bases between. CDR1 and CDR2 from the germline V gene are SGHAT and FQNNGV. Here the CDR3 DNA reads TGTGCCAGCAGCTTAGATGGGGAGAGCAATCAGCCCCAGCATTTT. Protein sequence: CASSLDGESNQPQHF.